The clone carrying this T cell receptor (beta chain) was observed a single time. As yet, its antigen is unknown. The table came from immunoSEQ multiplex PCR; TCRdb's copy has only in-frame clones and leaves some out. This sample carries around 58,000 clones, about 89% of them seen once, and the ten largest clones take roughly 1.5%. The sample is drawn from a study of OX40 agonist ivuxolimab in advanced cancers. Across the whole study: Dose-escalation cases comprised hepatocellular carcinoma, melanoma, renal cell or head and neck cancer.

General study findings and limits: Among patients with partial responses at 0.1-3.0 mg/kg, clonal expansion was among the lowest.

The germline V gene has CDR1 SGHRS and CDR2 YFSETQ. This CDR3 spans 13 amino acids. V was cut by 4 bases and J by 4 bases, with 12 bases left in between. The clonotype comes from an adult with an advanced solid tumor such as melanoma, head and neck, liver or kidney cancer. The chain employs TRBV5-1 and TRBJ2-7; the D is unclear. The source was CD4+ or CD8+ T cells sorted from blood, collected in a trial of the OX40 agonist ivuxolimab. The CDR3 DNA is TGCGCCAGCAGCCCAATAACGACTTACGAGCAGTACTTC. It specifies CASSPITTYEQYF.